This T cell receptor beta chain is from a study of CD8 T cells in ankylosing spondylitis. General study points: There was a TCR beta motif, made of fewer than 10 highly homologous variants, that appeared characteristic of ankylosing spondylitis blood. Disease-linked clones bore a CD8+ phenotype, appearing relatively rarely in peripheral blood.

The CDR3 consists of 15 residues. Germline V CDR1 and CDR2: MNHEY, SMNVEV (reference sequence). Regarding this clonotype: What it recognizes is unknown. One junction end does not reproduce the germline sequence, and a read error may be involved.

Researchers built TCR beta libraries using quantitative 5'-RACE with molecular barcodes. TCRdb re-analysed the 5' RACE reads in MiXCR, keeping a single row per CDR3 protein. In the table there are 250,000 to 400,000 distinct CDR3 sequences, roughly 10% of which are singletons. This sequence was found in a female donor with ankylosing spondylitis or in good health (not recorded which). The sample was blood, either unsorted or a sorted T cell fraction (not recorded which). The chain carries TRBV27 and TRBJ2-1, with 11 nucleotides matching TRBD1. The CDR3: CASRLGTGGSGEQSF. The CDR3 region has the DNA TGTGCCAGCAGACTCGGGACAGGGGGATCAGGTGAGCAGTCCTTC.